The entry that follows covers one TCR beta chain sequence. This sample was included in a study of blood T cell repertoires in COVID-19. For the study at large: Sites across the United States, Italy and Spain contributed samples from acute and convalescent COVID-19. T cells, B-cell-depleted T cells, or PBMCs provided the cDNA or gDNA that served as material.

The germline gives CDR1 GTSNPN, CDR2 SVGIG (reference sequence). V was pared by 2 bases and J by 9 bases, with 17 bases between. The CDR3 is 15 residues long. Authors' methods: Amplification of reference gene primers provided the estimated nucleated cell counts. Clones were sequenced by immunoSEQ multiplex PCR, and TCRdb holds only the in-frame ones, with some missing. V and J calls and clone size are as listed in that table; D and trimming were resolved from the DNA. The sample yields more than 150,000 clones, 86% seen once. This chain connects TRBV30 to TRBJ1-6, with D possibly being TRBD1 (5 bases). The sample comprised peripheral blood. The sequence came from a man between 65 and 85 years old with active or convalescent COVID-19. The CDR3 is CAWSHARVGASPLHF. CDR3 coding DNA: TGTGCCTGGAGTCACGCAAGGGTAGGGGCTTCACCCCTCCACTTT.